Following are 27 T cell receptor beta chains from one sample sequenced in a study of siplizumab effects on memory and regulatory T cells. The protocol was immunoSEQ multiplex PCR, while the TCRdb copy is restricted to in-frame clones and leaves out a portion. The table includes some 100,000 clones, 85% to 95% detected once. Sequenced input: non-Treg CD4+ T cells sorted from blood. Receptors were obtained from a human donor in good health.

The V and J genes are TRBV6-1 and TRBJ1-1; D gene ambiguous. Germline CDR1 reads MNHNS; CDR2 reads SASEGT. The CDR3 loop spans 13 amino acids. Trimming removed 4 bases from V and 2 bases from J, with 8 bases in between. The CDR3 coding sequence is TGTGCCAGCAGTGGGTGGGCAAACACTGAAGCTTTCTTT. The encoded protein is CASSGWANTEAFF.

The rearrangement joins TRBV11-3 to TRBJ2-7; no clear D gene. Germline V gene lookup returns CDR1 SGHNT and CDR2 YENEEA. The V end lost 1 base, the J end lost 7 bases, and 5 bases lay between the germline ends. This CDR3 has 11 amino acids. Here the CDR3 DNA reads TGTGCCAGCAGCTTAGTGGGGGAGCAGTACTTC. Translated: CASSLVGEQYF.

The CDR3 coding sequence is TGTGCCAGCAGCTTAAGCTCAGGGACAGCCTACGAGCAGTACTTC. Its translation is CASSLSSGTAYEQYF. V usage is TRBV7-2 and J usage is TRBJ2-7; TRBD1 agrees at 7 bases. Germline loops: CDR1 SGHTA, CDR2 FQGNSA. The V gene end was trimmed by 2 bases and the J gene end by 2 bases; junction bases not matched to a gene: 6. CDR3 size: 15 residues.

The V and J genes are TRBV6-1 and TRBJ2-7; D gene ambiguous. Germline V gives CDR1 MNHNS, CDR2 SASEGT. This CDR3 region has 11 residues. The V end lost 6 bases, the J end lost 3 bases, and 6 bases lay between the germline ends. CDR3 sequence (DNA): TGTGCCAGCAGATTAAACTACGAGCAGTACTTC. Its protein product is CASRLNYEQYF.

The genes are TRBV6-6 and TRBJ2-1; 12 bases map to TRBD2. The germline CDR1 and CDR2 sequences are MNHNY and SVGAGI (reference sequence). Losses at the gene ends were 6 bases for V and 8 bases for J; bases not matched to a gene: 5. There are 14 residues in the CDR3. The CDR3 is CASRRLAGDYEQFF. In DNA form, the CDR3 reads TGTGCCAGCAGGCGACTAGCGGGAGATTATGAGCAGTTCTTC.

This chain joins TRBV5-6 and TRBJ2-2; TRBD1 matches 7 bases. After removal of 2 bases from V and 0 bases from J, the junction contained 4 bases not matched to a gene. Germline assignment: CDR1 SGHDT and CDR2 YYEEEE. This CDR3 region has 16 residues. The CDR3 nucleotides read TGTGCCAGCAGCTTCTACAGGGGTACGAACACCGGGGAGCTGTTTTTT. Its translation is CASSFYRGTNTGELFF.

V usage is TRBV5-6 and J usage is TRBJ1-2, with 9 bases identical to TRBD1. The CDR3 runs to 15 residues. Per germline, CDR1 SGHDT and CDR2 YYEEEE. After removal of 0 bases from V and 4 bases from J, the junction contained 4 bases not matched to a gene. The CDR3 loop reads CASSLGGQGTYGYTF. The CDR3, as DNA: TGTGCCAGCAGCTTGGGTGGACAGGGGACCTATGGCTACACCTTC.

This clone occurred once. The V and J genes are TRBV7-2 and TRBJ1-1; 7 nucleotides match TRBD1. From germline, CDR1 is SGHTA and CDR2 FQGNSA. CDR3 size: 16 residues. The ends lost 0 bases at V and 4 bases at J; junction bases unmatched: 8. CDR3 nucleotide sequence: TGTGCCAGCAGCTTAGCCTTTTCCGCAGGGGGCACTGAAGCTTTCTTT. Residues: CASSLAFSAGGTEAFF.

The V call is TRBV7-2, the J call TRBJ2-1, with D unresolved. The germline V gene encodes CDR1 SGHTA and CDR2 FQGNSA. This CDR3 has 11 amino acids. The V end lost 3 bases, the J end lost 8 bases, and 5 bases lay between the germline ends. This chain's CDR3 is CASSFLDEQFF. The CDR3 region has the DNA TGTGCCAGCAGCTTTTTGGATGAGCAGTTCTTC.

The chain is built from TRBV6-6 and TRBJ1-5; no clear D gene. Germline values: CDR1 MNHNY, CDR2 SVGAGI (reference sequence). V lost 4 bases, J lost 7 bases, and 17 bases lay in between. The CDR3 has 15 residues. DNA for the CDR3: TGTGCCAGCAGTTCCCGGACCCGGGGAGGGCAGCCCCAGCATTTT. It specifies CASSSRTRGGQPQHF.

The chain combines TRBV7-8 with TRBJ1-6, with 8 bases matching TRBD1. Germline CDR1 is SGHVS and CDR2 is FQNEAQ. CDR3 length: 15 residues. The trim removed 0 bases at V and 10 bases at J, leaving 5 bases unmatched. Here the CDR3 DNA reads TGTGCCAGCAGCTTAGCCGGGACAGGAACGTCACCCCTCCACTTT. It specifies CASSLAGTGTSPLHF.

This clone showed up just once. In DNA form, the CDR3 reads TGTGCCAGCAGCTTGCCAGGAACCTACGAGCAGTACTTC. Its translation is CASSLPGTYEQYF. The rearrangement uses TRBV5-4 and TRBJ2-7, with D hard to call. The CDR3 contains 13 residues. The germline V gene encodes CDR1 SGHNT and CDR2 YYREEE (reference sequence). Trimming cost V 1 base and J 2 bases, with 7 bases left between them.

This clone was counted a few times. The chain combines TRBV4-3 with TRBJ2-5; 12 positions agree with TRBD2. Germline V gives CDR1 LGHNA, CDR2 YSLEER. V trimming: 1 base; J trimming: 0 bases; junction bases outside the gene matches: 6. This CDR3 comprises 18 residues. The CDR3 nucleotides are TGCGCCAGCAGCCAAGGACTAGCGGGAGAGGGGGACCAAGAGACCCAGTACTTC. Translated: CASSQGLAGEGDQETQYF.

The CDR3 spells CASSPTVWDETQYF. In nucleotides, the CDR3 is TGTGCCAGCAGCCCCACCGTATGGGACGAGACCCAGTACTTC. The V and J genes are TRBV11-3 and TRBJ2-5; D is tentatively TRBD1 or TRBD2 (5 bases each). There are 14 residues in the CDR3. Germline loops: CDR1 SGHNT, CDR2 YENEEA. Trimming shortened V by 5 bases and J by 5 bases, and 15 bases separated the two germline ends.

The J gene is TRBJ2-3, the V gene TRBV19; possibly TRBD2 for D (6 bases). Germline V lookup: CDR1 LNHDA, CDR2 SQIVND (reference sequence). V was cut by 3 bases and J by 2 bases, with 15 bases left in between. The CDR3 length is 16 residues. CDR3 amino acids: CASSITGGKTTDTQYF. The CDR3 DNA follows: TGTGCCAGTAGTATTACGGGCGGGAAGACCACAGATACGCAGTATTTT.

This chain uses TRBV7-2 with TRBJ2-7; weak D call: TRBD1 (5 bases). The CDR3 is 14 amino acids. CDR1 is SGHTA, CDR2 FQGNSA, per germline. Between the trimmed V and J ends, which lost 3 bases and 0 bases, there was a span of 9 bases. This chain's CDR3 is CASSLGGASYEQYF. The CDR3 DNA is TGTGCCAGCAGCTTGGGTGGGGCCTCCTACGAGCAGTACTTC.

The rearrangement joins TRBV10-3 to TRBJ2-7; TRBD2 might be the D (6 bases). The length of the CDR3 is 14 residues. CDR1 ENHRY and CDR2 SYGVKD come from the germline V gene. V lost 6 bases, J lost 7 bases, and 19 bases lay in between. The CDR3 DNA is TGTGCCATCAGGGGGCGAGGCGGGATTGGGGAGCAGTACTTC. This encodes CAIRGRGGIGEQYF.

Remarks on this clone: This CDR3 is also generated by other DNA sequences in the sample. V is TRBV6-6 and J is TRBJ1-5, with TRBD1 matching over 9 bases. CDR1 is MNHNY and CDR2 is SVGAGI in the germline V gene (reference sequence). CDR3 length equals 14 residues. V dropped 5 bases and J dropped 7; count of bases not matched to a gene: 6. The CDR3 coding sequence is TGTGCCAGCAGTCCGGGACAGGGCCGGCAGCCCCAGCATTTT. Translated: CASSPGQGRQPQHF.

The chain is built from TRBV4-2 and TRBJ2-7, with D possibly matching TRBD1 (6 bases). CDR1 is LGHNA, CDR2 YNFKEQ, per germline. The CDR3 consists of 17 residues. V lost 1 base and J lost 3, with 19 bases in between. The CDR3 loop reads CASSQGLGQTLNYEQYF. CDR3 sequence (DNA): TGTGCCAGCAGCCAAGGCCTTGGACAGACTTTAAACTACGAGCAGTACTTC.

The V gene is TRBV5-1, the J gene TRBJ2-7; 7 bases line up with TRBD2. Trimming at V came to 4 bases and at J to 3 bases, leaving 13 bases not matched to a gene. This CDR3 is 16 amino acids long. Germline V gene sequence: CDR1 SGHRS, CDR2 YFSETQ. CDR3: CASSPGLGTIYYEQYF. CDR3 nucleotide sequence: TGCGCCAGCAGCCCCGGCCTCGGGACTATCTACTACGAGCAGTACTTC.

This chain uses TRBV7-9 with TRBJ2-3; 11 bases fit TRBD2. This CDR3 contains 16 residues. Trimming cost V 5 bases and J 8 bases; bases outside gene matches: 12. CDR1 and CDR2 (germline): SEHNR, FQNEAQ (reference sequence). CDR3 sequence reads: CASSLGTSGGHPTQYF. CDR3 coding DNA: TGTGCCAGCAGCCTTGGGACTAGCGGAGGACACCCTACGCAGTATTTT.

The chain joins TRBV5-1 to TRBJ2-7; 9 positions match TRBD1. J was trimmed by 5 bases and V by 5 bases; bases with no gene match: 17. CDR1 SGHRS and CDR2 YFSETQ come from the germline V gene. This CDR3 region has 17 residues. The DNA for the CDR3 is TGCGCCAGCAGGGTTTCCGGACAGGGGAGATTTAAGGACGAGCAGTACTTC. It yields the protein CASRVSGQGRFKDEQYF.

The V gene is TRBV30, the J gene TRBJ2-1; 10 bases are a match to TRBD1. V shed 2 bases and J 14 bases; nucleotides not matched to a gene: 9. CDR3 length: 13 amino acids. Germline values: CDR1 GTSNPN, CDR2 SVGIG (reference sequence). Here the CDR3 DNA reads TGTGCCTGGAGTCCAGGACAGGGGGTGAAGGAGTTCTTC. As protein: CAWSPGQGVKEFF. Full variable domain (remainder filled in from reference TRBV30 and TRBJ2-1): SQTIHQWPATLVQPVGSPLSLECTVEGTSNPNLYWYRQAAGRGLQLLFYSVGIGQISSEVPQNLSASRPQDRQFILSSKKLLLSDSGFYLCAWSPGQGVKEFFGPGTRLTVL.

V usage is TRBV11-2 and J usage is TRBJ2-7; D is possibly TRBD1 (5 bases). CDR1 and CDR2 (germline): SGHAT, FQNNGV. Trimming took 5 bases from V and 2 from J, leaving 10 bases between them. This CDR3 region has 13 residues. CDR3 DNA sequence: TGTGCCAGCAGCCTCGACAGCGCCTACGAGCAGTACTTC. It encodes CASSLDSAYEQYF. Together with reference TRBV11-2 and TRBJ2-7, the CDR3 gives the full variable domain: EAGVAQSPRYKIIEKRQSVAFWCNPISGHATLYWYQQILGQGPKLLIQFQNNGVVDDSQLPKDRFSAERLKGVDSTLKIQPAKLEDSAVYLCASSLDSAYEQYFGPGTRLTVT.

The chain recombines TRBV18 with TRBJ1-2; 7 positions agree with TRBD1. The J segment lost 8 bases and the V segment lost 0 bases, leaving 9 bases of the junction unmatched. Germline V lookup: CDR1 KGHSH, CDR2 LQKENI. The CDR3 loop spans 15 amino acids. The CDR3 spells CASSPPNRGTSGYTF. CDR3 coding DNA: TGTGCCAGCTCACCACCAAACAGGGGAACATCAGGCTACACCTTC.

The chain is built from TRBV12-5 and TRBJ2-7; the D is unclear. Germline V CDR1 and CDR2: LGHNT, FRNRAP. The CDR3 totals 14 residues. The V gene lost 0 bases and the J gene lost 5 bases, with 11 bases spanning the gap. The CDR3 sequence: CASGLVGNLHEQYF. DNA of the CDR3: TGTGCTAGTGGTTTGGTCGGCAACCTGCACGAGCAGTACTTC.

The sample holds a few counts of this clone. The CDR3 region has the DNA TGTGCCAGCAGCCGCCGGGCCTACGAGCAGTACTTC. Translated, it gives CASSRRAYEQYF. J is TRBJ2-7 and V is TRBV5-6, with no clear D. The CDR3 has 12 amino acids. CDR1 and CDR2 from the germline V gene are SGHDT and YYEEEE. Trimming shortened V by 4 bases and J by 2 bases, and 7 bases separated the two germline ends.